This TCR beta chain appears in the sequencing data of a study of T-cell memory formation after mild COVID-19. Study-wide background: Clusters were largely donor specific.

With regard to this clonotype: What it recognizes is unknown.

A single record per CDR3 protein comes from TCRdb applying MiXCR to the 5' RACE reads. The table lists some 50,000 distinct CDR3 sequences, 9.5% to 15% of them singletons. The CDR3 sequence is 14 residues long. V trimming: 2 bases; J trimming: 2 bases; junction bases outside the gene matches: 2. Germline V gives CDR1 KGHSH, CDR2 LQKENI. Overall study findings and caveats: Clones contracting over day 15 to 85 were CD4/CD8 balanced, with later expanders leaning CD4+.

The sequenced sample consisted of PBMCs or a T cell subset sorted from them (not recorded which). This sequence was found in a man aged 18 to 29 who had mild COVID-19 (a few samples of this study predate the infection). Cell type and time point are not known. The chain has TRBV18 and TRBJ1-2; 7 positions match TRBD1. CDR3 loop: CASSPVQGNYGYTF. CDR3 bases: TGTGCCAGCTCACCAGTACAGGGGAACTATGGCTACACCTTC.